Each of the 13 T cell receptor beta chains below was sequenced from the same sample in a study of T cells expressing NK-cell markers. TCRdb processed the 5' RACE reads again and assigns one entry to each CDR3 protein, with no DNA. The sample totals 350,000 to 450,000 distinct CDR3 sequences; its top ten clones hold around 4.9%. Source material: blood T cells: a sorted CD56 or NKG2C T cell subset, CD4+ or CD8+ T cells, or bulk PBMC T cells (not recorded which). The receptor set was obtained from a man aged 18-69 years in good health.

This chain links TRBV5-1 with TRBJ2-3. Germline lookup yields CDR1 SGHRS and CDR2 YFSETQ. The CDR3 has 16 residues. The CDR3: CASSWGVQIVSDTQYF. The full variable domain, rest sourced from reference TRBV5-1 and TRBJ2-3, is KAGVTQTPRYLIKTRGQQVTLSCSPISGHRSVSWYQQTPGQGLQFLFEYFSETQRNKGNFPGRFSGRQFSNSRSEMNVSTLELGDSALYLCASSWGVQIVSDTQYFGPGTRLTVL.

The gene calls are TRBV7-8 and TRBJ1-3. Germline V gives CDR1 SGHVS, CDR2 FQNEAQ. This CDR3 contains 15 residues. The chain's CDR3 is CASSLAALSGNTIYF.

This chain's CDR3 is CATPRGQVYNEQFF. This chain connects TRBV5-8 to TRBJ2-1; the TCRdb call, TRBD1, lacks DNA for checking. The CDR3 is 14 residues long. Germline CDR1 is SGHTS and CDR2 is YDEGEE.

The genes are TRBV12-3 or TRBV12-4 and TRBJ2-7; the TCRdb call, TRBD1, lacks DNA for checking. The CDR3 totals 15 residues. The chain's CDR3 is CASSLDRVGAYEQYF.

The V and J genes are TRBV11-2 and TRBJ1-3. CDR3 length equals 18 residues. Germline V lookup: CDR1 SGHAT, CDR2 FQNNGV. This chain's CDR3 is CASSLLGSVKSSGNTIYF. Based on the CDR3 plus reference TRBV11-2 and TRBJ1-3, the full variable domain is EAGVAQSPRYKIIEKRQSVAFWCNPISGHATLYWYQQILGQGPKLLIQFQNNGVVDDSQLPKDRFSAERLKGVDSTLKIQPAKLEDSAVYLCASSLLGSVKSSGNTIYFGEGSWLTVV.

The chain has TRBV9 and TRBJ1-6; TCRdb returns TRBD1, unconfirmable since there is no DNA. This CDR3 is 15 amino acids long. CDR1 SGDLS and CDR2 YYNGEE come from the germline V gene. The CDR3 here is CASSAGTGVNSPLHF.

The chain combines TRBV12-1 with TRBJ1-2; TCRdb gives TRBD1 as the D gene, but with no DNA this cannot be confirmed. TRBV12-1 is a known pseudogene. This CDR3 is 14 amino acids long. CDR3 in amino acids: CASSPGGQGNGYTF.

The CDR3 spells CSASRDLNNEQFF. The rearrangement uses TRBV29-1 and TRBJ2-1; the D gene TCRdb calls, TRBD2, cannot be checked with no DNA. CDR1 and CDR2 from the germline V gene are SQVTM and ANQGSEA. The CDR3 covers 13 residues.

The chain employs TRBV5-6 and TRBJ2-3; TCRdb indicates TRBD2, and absent DNA this call remains unverified. The germline gives CDR1 SGHDT, CDR2 YYEEEE. CDR3 length: 16 residues. The CDR3 loop is CASSLTSGGAWDTQYF.

V usage is TRBV7-3 and J usage is TRBJ2-7. The V gene's germline CDR1 is SGHTA and CDR2 FQGTGA. The CDR3 runs to 15 residues. The CDR3 sequence is CASSLYSVGSYEQYF.

The V gene is TRBV7-9, the J gene TRBJ2-5. Germline-derived CDR1 and CDR2 are SEHNR and FQNEAQ (reference sequence). The CDR3 extends over 11 amino acids. CDR3 in amino acids: CASTSGETQYF.

The chain uses TRBV11-2 and TRBJ2-2; TCRdb indicates TRBD2, and absent DNA this call remains unverified. Per germline, CDR1 SGHAT and CDR2 FQNNGV. CDR3 length equals 15 residues. The CDR3 is CASSTTSGSTGELFF.

V usage is TRBV7-3 and J usage is TRBJ2-1; the TCRdb call, TRBD2, lacks DNA for checking. CDR3 length: 15 amino acids. CDR1 is SGHTA, CDR2 FQGTGA, per germline. CDR3 in amino acids: CASSPAVTSYNEQFF.